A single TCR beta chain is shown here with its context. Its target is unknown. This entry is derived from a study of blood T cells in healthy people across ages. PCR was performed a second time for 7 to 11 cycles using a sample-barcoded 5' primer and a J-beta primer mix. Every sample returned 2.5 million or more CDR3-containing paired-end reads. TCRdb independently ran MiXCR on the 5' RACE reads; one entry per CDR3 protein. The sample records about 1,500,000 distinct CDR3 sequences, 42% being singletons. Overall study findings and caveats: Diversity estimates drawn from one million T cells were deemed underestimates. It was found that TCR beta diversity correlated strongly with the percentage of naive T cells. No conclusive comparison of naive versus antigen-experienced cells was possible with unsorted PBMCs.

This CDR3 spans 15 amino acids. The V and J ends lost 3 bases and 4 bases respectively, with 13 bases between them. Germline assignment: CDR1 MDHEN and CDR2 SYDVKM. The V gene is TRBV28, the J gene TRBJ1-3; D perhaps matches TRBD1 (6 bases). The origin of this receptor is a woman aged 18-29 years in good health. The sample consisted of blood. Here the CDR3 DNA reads TGTGCCAGCAGTTTCGAACAGGGAAACGGAAACACCATATATTTT. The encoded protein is CASSFEQGNGNTIYF. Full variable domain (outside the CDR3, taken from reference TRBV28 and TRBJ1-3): DVKVTQSSRYLVKRTGEKVFLECVQDMDHENMFWYRQDPGLGLRLIYFSYDVKMKEKGDIPEGYSVSREKKERFSLILESASTNQTSMYLCASSFEQGNGNTIYFGEGSWLTVV.